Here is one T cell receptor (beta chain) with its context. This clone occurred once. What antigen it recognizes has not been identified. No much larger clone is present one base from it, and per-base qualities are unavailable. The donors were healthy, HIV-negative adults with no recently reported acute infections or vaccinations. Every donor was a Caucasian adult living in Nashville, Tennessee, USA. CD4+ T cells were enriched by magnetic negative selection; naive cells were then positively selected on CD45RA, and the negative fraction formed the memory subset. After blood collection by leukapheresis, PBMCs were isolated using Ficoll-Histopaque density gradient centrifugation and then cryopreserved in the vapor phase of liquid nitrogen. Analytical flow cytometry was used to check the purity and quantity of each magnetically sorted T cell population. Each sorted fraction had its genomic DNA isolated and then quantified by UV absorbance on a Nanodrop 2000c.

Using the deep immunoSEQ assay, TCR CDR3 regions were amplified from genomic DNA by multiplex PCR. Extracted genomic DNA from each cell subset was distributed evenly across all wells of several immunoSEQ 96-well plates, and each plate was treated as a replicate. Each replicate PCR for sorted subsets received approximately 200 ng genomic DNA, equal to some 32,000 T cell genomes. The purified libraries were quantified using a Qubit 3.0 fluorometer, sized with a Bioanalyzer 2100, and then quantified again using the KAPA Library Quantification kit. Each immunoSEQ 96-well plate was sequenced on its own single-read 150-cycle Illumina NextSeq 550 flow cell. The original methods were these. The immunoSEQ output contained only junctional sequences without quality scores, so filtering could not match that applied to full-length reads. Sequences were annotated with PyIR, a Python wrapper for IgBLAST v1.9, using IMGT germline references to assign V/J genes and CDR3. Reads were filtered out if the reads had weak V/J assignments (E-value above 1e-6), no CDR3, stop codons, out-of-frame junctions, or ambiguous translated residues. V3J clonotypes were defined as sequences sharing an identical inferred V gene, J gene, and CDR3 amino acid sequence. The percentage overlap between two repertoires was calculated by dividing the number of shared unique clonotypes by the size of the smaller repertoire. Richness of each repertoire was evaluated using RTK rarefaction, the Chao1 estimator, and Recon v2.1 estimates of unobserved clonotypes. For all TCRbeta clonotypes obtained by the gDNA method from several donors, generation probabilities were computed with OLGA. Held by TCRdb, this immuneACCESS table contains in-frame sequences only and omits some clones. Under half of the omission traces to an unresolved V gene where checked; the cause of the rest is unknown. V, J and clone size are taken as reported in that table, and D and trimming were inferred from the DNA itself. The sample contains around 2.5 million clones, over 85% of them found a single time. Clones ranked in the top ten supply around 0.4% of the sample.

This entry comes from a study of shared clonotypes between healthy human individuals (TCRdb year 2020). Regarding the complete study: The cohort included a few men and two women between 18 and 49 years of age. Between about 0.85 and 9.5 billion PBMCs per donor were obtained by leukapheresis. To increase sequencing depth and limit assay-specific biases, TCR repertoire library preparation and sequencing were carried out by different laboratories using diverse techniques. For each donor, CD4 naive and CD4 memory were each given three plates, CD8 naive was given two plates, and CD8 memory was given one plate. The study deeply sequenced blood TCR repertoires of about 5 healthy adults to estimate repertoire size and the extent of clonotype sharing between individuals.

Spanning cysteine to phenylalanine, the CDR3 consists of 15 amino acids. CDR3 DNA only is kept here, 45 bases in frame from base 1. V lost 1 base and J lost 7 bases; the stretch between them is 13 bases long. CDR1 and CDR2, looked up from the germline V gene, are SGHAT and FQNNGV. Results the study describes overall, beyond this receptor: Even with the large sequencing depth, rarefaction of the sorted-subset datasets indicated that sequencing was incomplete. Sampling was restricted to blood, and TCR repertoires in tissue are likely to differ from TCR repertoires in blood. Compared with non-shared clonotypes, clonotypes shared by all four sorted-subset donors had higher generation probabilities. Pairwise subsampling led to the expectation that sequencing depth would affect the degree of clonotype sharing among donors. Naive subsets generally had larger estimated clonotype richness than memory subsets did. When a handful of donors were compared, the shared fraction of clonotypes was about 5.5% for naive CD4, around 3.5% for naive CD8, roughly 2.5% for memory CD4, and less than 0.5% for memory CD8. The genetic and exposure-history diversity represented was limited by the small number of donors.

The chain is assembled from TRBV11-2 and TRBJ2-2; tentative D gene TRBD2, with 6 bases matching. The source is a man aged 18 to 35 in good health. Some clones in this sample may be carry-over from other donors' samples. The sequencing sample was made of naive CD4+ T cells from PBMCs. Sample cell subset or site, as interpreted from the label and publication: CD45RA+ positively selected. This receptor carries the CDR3 CASSLAEGWFGELFF. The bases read TGTGCCAGCAGCTTAGCGGAGGGCTGGTTCGGGGAGCTGTTTTTT.